The 16 T cell receptor beta chains presented below share a single source sample, sequenced in a study of CD8 T cells in ankylosing spondylitis. Their target antigens are unknown. Study-wide results and caveats: Made up of several highly homologous variants, a TCR beta motif appeared characteristic of ankylosing spondylitis blood.

Each CDR3 protein is one row after TCRdb ran MiXCR on the 5' RACE reads. The data contain approximately 440,000 distinct CDR3 sequences, about a sixth of them singletons. The sequenced sample was blood, either unsorted or a sorted T cell fraction (not recorded which). These receptors came from a male donor with ankylosing spondylitis.

This clonotype has a handful of counts. The chain joins TRBV20-1 to TRBJ2-7; D is undetermined. CDR3 length equals 13 residues. The germline gives CDR1 DFQATT, CDR2 SNEGSKA (reference sequence). V lost 4 bases to trimming and J lost 0 bases, with 10 bases between them. The CDR3 sequence is CSATTLNSYEQYF. CDR3 DNA: TGCAGTGCTACCACACTGAACTCCTACGAGCAGTACTTC.

The V and J genes are TRBV10-2 and TRBJ2-3; D remains ambiguous. CDR1 is WSHSY, CDR2 SAAADI, per germline. V dropped 3 bases and J dropped 2 bases, with 9 bases sitting between them. The CDR3 has 14 residues. CDR3 sequence: CASSDIDNTDTQYF. The DNA for the CDR3 is TGCGCCAGCAGTGATATCGACAACACAGATACGCAGTATTTT.

This clonotype occurred a few times. V and J are TRBV6-5 and TRBJ1-1, with D hard to call. There are 14 residues in the CDR3. Germline V gives CDR1 MNHEY, CDR2 SVGAGI. V lost 4 bases to trimming and J lost 0 bases, with 9 bases between them. DNA of the CDR3: TGTGCCAGCAGTTTCGACAACATGAACACTGAAGCTTTCTTT. Its protein is CASSFDNMNTEAFF.

The CDR3 DNA is TGTGCCAGCAGTGCCCCGGGACAGGGCTACGAGCAGTACTTC. The encoded protein is CASSAPGQGYEQYF. The rearrangement links TRBV6-1 to TRBJ2-7; 9 nucleotides agree with TRBD1. The V gene end was trimmed by 4 bases and the J gene end by 3 bases; junction bases not matched to a gene: 4. The CDR3 has 14 residues. Per the germline V gene, CDR1 is MNHNS and CDR2 is SASEGT.

This clonotype was found many times. The chain has TRBV15 and TRBJ1-2; 7 bases map to TRBD1. This CDR3 is built from 15 residues. The V gene's germline CDR1 is LNHNV and CDR2 YYDKDF (reference sequence). V lost 3 bases and J lost 3; bases outside the gene matches: 7. CDR3 protein: CATSSGTGVHYGYTF. The CDR3 DNA follows: TGTGCCACCAGCAGCGGAACAGGGGTTCACTATGGCTACACCTTC.

This clonotype has a handful of counts. The chain is built from TRBV6-1 and TRBJ1-4, with D uncertain. Germline V gene data show CDR1 as MNHNS and CDR2 as SASEGT. This CDR3 contains 13 residues. The V end lost 11 bases, the J end lost 8 bases, and 18 bases lay between the germline ends. The CDR3 DNA reads TGTGCCGGATGTCGGGCCTTGGGCGAAAAACTGTTTTTT. This codes for CAGCRALGEKLFF.

The table lists this clonotype with many counts. J is TRBJ2-1 and V is TRBV2; 10 bases are a match to TRBD2. The germline V gene encodes CDR1 SNHLY and CDR2 FYNNEI. The trim removed 6 bases at V and 2 bases at J, leaving 4 bases unmatched. The CDR3 extends over 15 amino acids. The DNA for the CDR3 is TGTGCCAGCAGGCTAACTAGCGGGGCCTACAATGAGCAGTTCTTC. It translates to CASRLTSGAYNEQFF.

The genes are TRBV7-9 and TRBJ2-1, with D possibly TRBD1 on 5 matching bases. Germline loops: CDR1 SEHNR, CDR2 FQNEAQ (reference sequence). V was clipped by 7 bases and J by 0 bases, with 10 bases between them. The length of the CDR3 is 14 residues. CDR3 residues: CASTLDSSYNEQFF. CDR3 nucleotides: TGTGCCAGCACCCTAGACAGCTCCTACAATGAGCAGTTCTTC. The complete variable domain, with remaining parts taken from reference TRBV7-9 and TRBJ2-1, reads DTGVSQNPRHKITKRGQNVTFRCDPISEHNRLYWYRQTLGQGPEFLTYFQNEAQLEKSRLLSDRFSAERPKGSFSTLEIQRTEQGDSAMYLCASTLDSSYNEQFFGPGTRLTVL.

This clonotype was found a few times. V usage is TRBV4-2 and J usage is TRBJ2-5; TRBD2 matches at 8 bases. Germline CDR1 reads LGHNA; CDR2 reads YNFKEQ. This CDR3 contains 15 residues. The trim removed 4 bases at V and 4 bases at J, leaving 8 bases unmatched. Written as DNA, the CDR3 is TGTGCCAGCAGCCGACCTTCCGGGGGGGCAGAGACCCAGTACTTC. This sequence encodes CASSRPSGGAETQYF.

This clonotype was seen a handful of times. The CDR3 spells CASSLSGRTDTQYF. In nucleotides, the CDR3 is TGTGCCAGCAGCCTTAGCGGGAGAACAGATACGCAGTATTTT. This chain connects TRBV3-1 to TRBJ2-3; TRBD2 matches 9 bases. The length of the CDR3 is 14 residues. The V gene's germline CDR1 is LGHDT and CDR2 YNNKEL (reference sequence). The junction had 2 bases not matched to a gene; V was cut back by 4 bases and J by 3 bases.

This CDR3 is CASGGTGYSNQPQHF. The CDR3, as DNA: TGTGCCAGTGGGGGGACAGGGTATTCCAATCAGCCCCAGCATTTT. This chain joins TRBV19 and TRBJ1-5; 9 positions match TRBD1. The CDR3 has 15 amino acids. Germline V gene sequence: CDR1 LNHDA, CDR2 SQIVND (reference sequence). Trimming cost V 8 bases and J 3 bases; bases outside gene matches: 8. The variable domain in full, with the rest retrieved from reference TRBV19 and TRBJ1-5, is DGGITQSPKYLFRKEGQNVTLSCEQNLNHDAMYWYRQDPGQGLRLIYYSQIVNDFQKGDIAEGYSVSREKKESFPLTVTSAQKNPTAFYLCASGGTGYSNQPQHFGDGTRLSIL.

This chain joins TRBV20-1 and TRBJ2-5, with TRBD1 matching over 8 bases. Trimming at V came to 5 bases and at J to 5 bases, leaving 10 bases not matched to a gene. Germline CDR1 is DFQATT and CDR2 is SNEGSKA (reference sequence). The CDR3 spans 14 residues. The chain's CDR3 is CSAGQTGAQETQYF. The CDR3 DNA follows: TGCAGTGCTGGACAGACAGGGGCCCAGGAGACCCAGTACTTC.

The V and J genes are TRBV6-1 and TRBJ1-5; the D is unclear. The CDR3 is 15 amino acids. Germline V gene sequence: CDR1 MNHNS, CDR2 SASEGT. Trimming took 2 bases from V and 1 from J, leaving 9 bases between them. The CDR3 reads CASSERGDSNQPQHF. CDR3 in DNA: TGTGCCAGCAGTGAACGGGGAGACAGCAATCAGCCCCAGCATTTT.

The chain employs TRBV20-1 and TRBJ2-2; possibly TRBD2 for D (5 bases). This CDR3 has 12 amino acids. V lost 6 bases to trimming and J lost 6 bases, with 11 bases between them. Germline CDR1 is DFQATT and CDR2 is SNEGSKA (reference sequence). DNA of the CDR3: TGCAGTGCCCCATCGCGGGCCGGGGAGCTGTTTTTT. Translating gives CSAPSRAGELFF.

The chain combines TRBV30 with TRBJ2-3, with a possible D match to TRBD2 (5 bases). Germline V gene lookup returns CDR1 GTSNPN and CDR2 SVGIG (reference sequence). Trimming shortened V by 1 base and J by 6 bases, and 11 bases separated the two germline ends. This CDR3 spans 13 amino acids. The CDR3 protein is CAWSGTPPDTQYF. The CDR3 coding sequence is TGTGCCTGGAGTGGGACTCCGCCGGATACGCAGTATTTT.

The sample holds a few counts of this clonotype. The V call is TRBV6-1, the J call TRBJ1-5; tentative D call: TRBD1 (5 bases). This CDR3 region has 14 residues. Per germline, CDR1 MNHNS and CDR2 SASEGT. V was trimmed by 5 bases and J by 3 bases, leaving 11 bases between them. The CDR3, as DNA: TGTGCCAGCAGTCGGGCCAGGGCCAATCAGCCCCAGCATTTT. Encoded protein: CASSRARANQPQHF.